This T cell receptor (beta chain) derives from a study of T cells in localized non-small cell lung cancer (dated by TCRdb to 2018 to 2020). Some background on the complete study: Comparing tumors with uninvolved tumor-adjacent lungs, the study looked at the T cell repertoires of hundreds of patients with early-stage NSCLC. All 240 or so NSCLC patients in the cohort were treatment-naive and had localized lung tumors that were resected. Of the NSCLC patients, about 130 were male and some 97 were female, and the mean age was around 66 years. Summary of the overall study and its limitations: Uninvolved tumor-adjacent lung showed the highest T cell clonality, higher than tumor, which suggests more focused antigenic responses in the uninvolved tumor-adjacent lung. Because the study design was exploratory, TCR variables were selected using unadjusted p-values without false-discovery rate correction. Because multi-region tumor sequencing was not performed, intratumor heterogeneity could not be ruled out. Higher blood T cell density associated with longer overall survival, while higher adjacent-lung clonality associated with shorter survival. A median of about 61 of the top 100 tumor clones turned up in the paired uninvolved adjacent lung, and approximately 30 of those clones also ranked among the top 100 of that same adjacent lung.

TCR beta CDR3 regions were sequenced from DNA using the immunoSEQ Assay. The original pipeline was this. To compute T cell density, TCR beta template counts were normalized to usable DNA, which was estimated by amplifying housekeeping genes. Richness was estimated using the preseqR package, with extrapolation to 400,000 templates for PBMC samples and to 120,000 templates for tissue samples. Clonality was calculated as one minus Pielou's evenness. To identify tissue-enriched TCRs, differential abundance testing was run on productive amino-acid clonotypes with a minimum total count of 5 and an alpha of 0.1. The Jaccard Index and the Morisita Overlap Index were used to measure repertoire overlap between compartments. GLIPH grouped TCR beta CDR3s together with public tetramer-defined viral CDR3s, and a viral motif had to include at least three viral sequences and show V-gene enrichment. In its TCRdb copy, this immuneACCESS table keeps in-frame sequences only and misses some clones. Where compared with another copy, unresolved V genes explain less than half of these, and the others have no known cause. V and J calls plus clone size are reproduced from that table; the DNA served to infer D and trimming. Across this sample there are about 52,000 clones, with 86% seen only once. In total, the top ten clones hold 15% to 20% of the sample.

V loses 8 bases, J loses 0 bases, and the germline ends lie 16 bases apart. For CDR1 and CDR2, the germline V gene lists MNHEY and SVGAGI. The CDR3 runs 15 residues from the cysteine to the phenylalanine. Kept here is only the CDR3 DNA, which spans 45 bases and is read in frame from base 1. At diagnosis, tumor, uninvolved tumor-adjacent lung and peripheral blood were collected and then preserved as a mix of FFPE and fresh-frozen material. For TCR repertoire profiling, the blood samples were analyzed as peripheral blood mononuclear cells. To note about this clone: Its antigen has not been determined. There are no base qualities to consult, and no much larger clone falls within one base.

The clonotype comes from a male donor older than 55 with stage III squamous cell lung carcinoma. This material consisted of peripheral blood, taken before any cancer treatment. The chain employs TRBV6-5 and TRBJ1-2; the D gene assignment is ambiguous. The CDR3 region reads CASLGTGKTNYGYTF. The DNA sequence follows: TGTGCCAGCTTAGGAACGGGAAAGACTAACTATGGCTACACCTTC.